The 19 T cell receptor beta chains below were found in one sample sequenced in a study of response to subunit inactivated influenza vaccine. In TCRdb, the RT-PCR reads were re-called with MiXCR into one record per CDR3 protein. The sample records around 190,000 distinct CDR3 sequences, 7.5% to 10% being singletons. The source material was non-naive T cells sorted from PBMCs, sampled on the day of vaccination. These receptors originate from a man between 45 and 60 years old who received an inactivated influenza vaccine.

The chain joins TRBV5-1 to TRBJ2-2, with 11 nucleotides matching TRBD1. Per the germline V gene, CDR1 is SGHRS and CDR2 is YFSETQ. V was pared by 6 bases and J by 7 bases, with 14 bases of the junction left unmatched. The CDR3 sequence is 17 residues long. Here the CDR3 reads CASTMIGTGGLFGELFF. In DNA form, the CDR3 reads TGCGCCAGCACCATGATAGGGACAGGGGGACTGTTCGGGGAGCTGTTTTTT. The whole variable domain, filled in from reference TRBV5-1 and TRBJ2-2, reads KAGVTQTPRYLIKTRGQQVTLSCSPISGHRSVSWYQQTPGQGLQFLFEYFSETQRNKGNFPGRFSGRQFSNSRSEMNVSTLELGDSALYLCASTMIGTGGLFGELFFGEGSRLTVL.

This clonotype showed up many times. The rearrangement uses TRBV5-1 and TRBJ2-3, with TRBD2 identical over 14 bases. Trimming took 4 bases from V and 1 from J; bases not matched to a gene: 2. This CDR3 region has 16 residues. Germline lookup yields CDR1 SGHRS and CDR2 YFSETQ. CDR3 coding DNA: TGCGCCAGCAGCCCGGGACTAGCGGGGGGCACAGATACGCAGTATTTT. This sequence encodes CASSPGLAGGTDTQYF. The full variable domain, rest sourced from reference TRBV5-1 and TRBJ2-3, is KAGVTQTPRYLIKTRGQQVTLSCSPISGHRSVSWYQQTPGQGLQFLFEYFSETQRNKGNFPGRFSGRQFSNSRSEMNVSTLELGDSALYLCASSPGLAGGTDTQYFGPGTRLTVL.

This clonotype occurred many times. In DNA form, the CDR3 reads TGTGCCAGCAGCACGGGGAGGAACAATGAGCAGTTCTTC. Translating it yields CASSTGRNNEQFF. The rearrangement uses TRBV7-9 and TRBJ2-1; TRBD2 is a possible D gene (6 bases). CDR1 is SEHNR, CDR2 FQNEAQ, per germline (reference sequence). The CDR3 runs to 13 residues. Trimming left V 5 bases short and J 5 bases short, with 10 bases between.

This clonotype was counted ten times or more. This chain uses TRBV20-1 with TRBJ2-2; TRBD1 agrees at 10 bases. V dropped 3 bases and J dropped 2; count of bases not matched to a gene: 3. The CDR3 loop spans 15 amino acids. Looked up from germline, CDR1 is DFQATT and CDR2 is SNEGSKA (reference sequence). DNA for the CDR3: TGCAGTGCTAGGGGACAGGGGAGAAACACCGGGGAGCTGTTTTTT. Protein: CSARGQGRNTGELFF.

The rearrangement joins TRBV11-2 to TRBJ1-6, with a possible D match to TRBD1 (6 bases). CDR1 and CDR2 (germline): SGHAT, FQNNGV. The CDR3 sequence is 15 residues long. V lost 5 bases, J lost 10 bases, and 18 bases lay in between. The CDR3 spells CASSPSGQSGSPLHF. The DNA for the CDR3 is TGTGCCAGCAGCCCGAGCGGACAGAGCGGATCACCCCTCCACTTT.

This chain uses TRBV25-1 with TRBJ2-7, with TRBD1 matching 9 bases. This CDR3 spans 13 amino acids. With 4 bases clipped from V and 6 bases from J, the junction kept 4 bases outside the gene matches. Germline-derived CDR1 and CDR2 are MGHDK and SYGVNS. CDR3 region: CASSARDRAEQYF. The CDR3 DNA sequence: TGTGCCAGCAGTGCCCGGGACAGGGCCGAGCAGTACTTC.

This clonotype came up many times. The rearrangement uses TRBV12-3 or TRBV12-4 and TRBJ1-5; TRBD1 aligns across 9 bases. This CDR3 is 13 amino acids long. J gave up 11 bases and V 6 bases, and 8 bases lay outside the gene matches. The CDR3 protein is CASSRDRDASQHF. DNA of the CDR3: TGTGCCAGCAGCCGGGACAGGGACGCGTCCCAGCATTTT.

This clonotype appeared a few times. The chain employs TRBV2 and TRBJ2-1; either TRBD1 or TRBD2 may supply D (5 bases each). The length of the CDR3 is 13 residues. The V and J ends lost 4 bases and 9 bases respectively, with 13 bases between them. The germline CDR1 and CDR2 sequences are SNHLY and FYNNEI. The CDR3 spells CASSGDGTGEQFF. The CDR3 region has the DNA TGTGCCAGCAGTGGGGACGGTACGGGTGAGCAGTTCTTC. Full variable domain (outside the CDR3, taken from reference TRBV2 and TRBJ2-1): EPEVTQTPSHQVTQMGQEVILRCVPISNHLYFYWYRQILGQKVEFLVSFYNNEISEKSEIFDDQFSVERPDGSNFTLKIRSTKLEDSAMYFCASSGDGTGEQFFGPGTRLTVL.

In this sample, this clonotype turned up many times. The chain joins TRBV10-3 to TRBJ2-1; 9 bases agree with TRBD2. The CDR3 is 15 residues long. From germline, CDR1 is ENHRY and CDR2 SYGVKD. The ends lost 7 bases at V and 6 bases at J; junction bases unmatched: 10. The CDR3 sequence is CAITGQRGDLNEQFF. The CDR3 DNA sequence: TGTGCCATCACGGGGCAGCGGGGGGACCTCAATGAGCAGTTCTTC.

This clonotype was picked up many times. The rearrangement joins TRBV15 to TRBJ1-5; TRBD1 might be the D (6 bases). The CDR3 is made up of 16 amino acids. The germline V gene has CDR1 LNHNV and CDR2 YYDKDF (reference sequence). The ends were cut back, 4 bases at V and 7 bases at J, with 20 bases in the middle. The CDR3 DNA sequence: TGTGCCACCAGCAACTCGTGGTACAGGGCCTCGCAGCCCCAGCATTTT. Translating gives CATSNSWYRASQPQHF.

V gene TRBV6-2 or TRBV6-3 combines with J gene TRBJ2-3; D may be TRBD1 or TRBD2 (6 bases each). Looked up from germline, CDR1 is MNHEY and CDR2 is SVGEGT. V was cut by 5 bases and J by 4 bases, with 10 bases left in between. The CDR3 covers 13 residues. CDR3 protein: CASSRRGADTQYF. DNA of the CDR3: TGTGCCAGCAGTAGAAGGGGGGCAGATACGCAGTATTTT.

The V call is TRBV6-2 or TRBV6-3, the J call TRBJ1-1; D might be TRBD1 (6 bases). V was cut by 6 bases and J by 2 bases, with 16 bases left in between. CDR1 MNHEY and CDR2 SVGEGT come from the germline V gene. The CDR3 runs 15 residues. The CDR3 is CASRREQGFNTEAFF. CDR3 bases: TGTGCCAGCAGACGCGAACAGGGTTTCAACACTGAAGCTTTCTTT.

The chain couples TRBV20-1 to TRBJ2-1; 13 nucleotides line up with TRBD2. Germline V CDR1 and CDR2: DFQATT, SNEGSKA (reference sequence). V lost 6 bases to trimming and J lost 0 bases; unmatched junction nucleotides: 11. CDR3 size: 18 residues. The CDR3 sequence: CSAISGLAGRSSYNEQFF. In DNA, the CDR3 is TGCAGTGCCATCTCGGGACTAGCGGGACGTAGCTCCTACAATGAGCAGTTCTTC.

The V gene is TRBV6-1, the J gene TRBJ2-1; 7 bases match TRBD1. CDR3 length: 14 amino acids. Germline V lookup: CDR1 MNHNS, CDR2 SASEGT. V lost 6 bases and J lost 2; bases outside the gene matches: 4. The CDR3 loop is CASRTGTAYNEQFF. The CDR3, as DNA: TGTGCCAGCAGGACCGGGACAGCCTACAATGAGCAGTTCTTC.

This clonotype showed up just a few times. The rearrangement links TRBV12-3 or TRBV12-4 to TRBJ1-1; possibly TRBD1 for D (5 bases). This CDR3 has 14 amino acids. V was pared by 3 bases and J by 1 base, with 9 bases between. The CDR3 loop reads CASSFDRTNTEAFF. CDR3 DNA: TGTGCCAGCAGTTTCGACAGAACGAACACTGAAGCTTTCTTT.

This clonotype was found a few times. The chain links TRBV5-6 to TRBJ2-1, with D possibly matching TRBD2 (6 bases). The CDR3 has 14 residues. Germline loops: CDR1 SGHDT, CDR2 YYEEEE. The V and J ends lost 4 bases and 6 bases respectively, with 14 bases between them. The CDR3 DNA reads TGTGCCAGCAGCCCCCGACTAGATTTCAATGAGCAGTTCTTC. Translation gives CASSPRLDFNEQFF.

This clonotype was detected a few times. V and J are TRBV10-3 and TRBJ1-6; unclear D gene. The germline CDR1 and CDR2 sequences are ENHRY and SYGVKD. Trimming took 2 bases from V and 8 from J, leaving 13 bases between them. The CDR3 extends over 15 amino acids. The chain's CDR3 is CAISEGRANDSPLHF. The CDR3, as DNA: TGTGCCATCAGTGAGGGTAGGGCGAATGATTCACCCCTCCACTTT.

This clonotype was seen more than once but under ten times. A read error may account for a junction end that differs from germline. The chain has TRBV4-2 and TRBJ1-1, with 9 bases matching TRBD1. CDR1 and CDR2 from the germline V gene are LGHNA and YNFKEQ. This CDR3 has 14 residues. The DNA for the CDR3 is TGTGCCAGCAGTCAAGACAGGGGGTACACTGAAGCTTTCTTT. Translated, it gives CASSQDRGYTEAFF.

This clonotype was seen just once. The chain couples TRBV7-2 to TRBJ2-3; D might be TRBD2 (6 bases). V was pared by 5 bases and J by 4 bases, with 16 bases between. This CDR3 is built from 15 residues. Germline CDR1 reads SGHTA; CDR2 reads FQGNSA. This CDR3 is CASSPRGAGPDTQYF. CDR3 sequence (DNA): TGTGCCAGCAGCCCACGCGGGGCAGGGCCAGATACGCAGTATTTT.